The 24 T cell receptor beta chains below all came from one sample that was sequenced in a study of T cells in tumors after PD-1 blockade. Time point of the sample: second of two post-therapy site-matched biopsies around two months apart. Profiling relied on immunoSEQ multiplex PCR, and the TCRdb table lists in-frame clones only, not all of them. The repertoire consists of some 8,200 clones, with approximately 62% occurring once and the leading ten covering about 12%. The sequencing here drew on tumor tissue, taken after anti-PD-1 treatment. Receptors originate from a human donor with basal cell carcinoma.

V is TRBV6-4 and J is TRBJ2-1; TRBD2 agrees at 10 bases. The CDR3 is 15 residues long. Trimming removed 4 bases from V and 4 bases from J; junction bases left unmatched: 4. Germline CDR1 is MRHNA and CDR2 is SNTAGT. The CDR3 is CASSAAAGGYNEQFF. The CDR3 nucleotides read TGTGCCAGCAGTGCCGCAGCGGGGGGGTACAATGAGCAGTTCTTC.

This clone has a handful of counts. The chain employs TRBV19 and TRBJ1-5; D might be TRBD1 (5 bases). The length of the CDR3 is 16 residues. The V gene lost 0 bases and the J gene lost 3 bases, with 12 bases spanning the gap. Germline CDR1 and CDR2: LNHDA and SQIVND (reference sequence). CDR3: CASSIDTRAVNQPQHF. In nucleotides, the CDR3 is TGTGCCAGTAGTATAGATACCAGGGCCGTCAATCAGCCCCAGCATTTT.

The gene calls are TRBV6-5 and TRBJ1-2, with 8 bases aligning to TRBD1. The CDR3 runs to 13 residues. The V gene end was trimmed by 4 bases and the J gene end by 3 bases; junction bases not matched to a gene: 1. Germline V CDR1 and CDR2: MNHEY, SVGAGI. This CDR3 is CASSLTGDYGYTF. The DNA of the CDR3 is TGTGCCAGCAGTTTGACAGGGGACTATGGCTACACCTTC.

This clone was seen just once. The V gene is TRBV2, the J gene TRBJ1-2; 10 bases line up with TRBD1. Germline V gene lookup returns CDR1 SNHLY and CDR2 FYNNEI. CDR3 length equals 12 residues. With 6 bases clipped from V and 7 bases from J, the junction kept 2 bases outside the gene matches. CDR3 region: CASRTGGSGYTF. DNA for the CDR3: TGTGCCAGCAGGACAGGGGGCAGTGGCTACACCTTC.

This clone has just a few counts. The V call is TRBV12-3 or TRBV12-4, the J call TRBJ1-2; D gene ambiguous. The CDR3 contains 13 residues. The V and J ends lost 0 bases and 1 base respectively, with 3 bases between them. CDR3 nucleotides: TGTGCCAGCAGTTTAGCCAATAACTATGGCTACACCTTC. Translating gives CASSLANNYGYTF.

The V call is TRBV2, the J call TRBJ1-1; tentative D call: TRBD1 (6 bases). V gave up 9 bases and J gave up 0 bases, with 11 bases separating them. The CDR3 is 13 amino acids. CDR1 and CDR2 from the germline V gene are SNHLY and FYNNEI. CDR3 residues: CARQGILNTEAFF. CDR3 in DNA: TGTGCCAGACAGGGCATTCTGAACACTGAAGCTTTCTTT.

The rearrangement links TRBV3-1 (or the pseudogene TRBV3-2) to TRBJ2-7, with 8 bases aligning to TRBD1. V shed 3 bases, J shed 3 bases, and the junction held 4 bases outside the gene matches. Germline values: CDR1 LGHDT, CDR2 YNNKEL (reference sequence). The CDR3 is 14 amino acids. CDR3 nucleotide sequence: TGTGCCAGCAGCCATCCTGGACAGGGCTACGAGCAGTACTTC. Protein sequence: CASSHPGQGYEQYF.

This clone has only one observation. The chain links TRBV19 to TRBJ1-2; weak D call: TRBD1 (5 bases). Trimming cost V 5 bases and J 6 bases, with 19 bases left between them. CDR3 size: 15 residues. CDR1 and CDR2 (germline): LNHDA, SQIVND (reference sequence). In nucleotides, the CDR3 is TGTGCCAGTAGTCCCTCGGTCTGGGGGAGCGATGGCTACACCTTC. Translation gives CASSPSVWGSDGYTF.

The V and J genes are TRBV2 and TRBJ1-4; 7 bases line up with TRBD1. In germline, CDR1 is SNHLY, CDR2 FYNNEI. The V and J ends lost 5 bases and 7 bases, in that order; junction bases with no gene match: 7. CDR3 size: 14 residues. The DNA of the CDR3 is TGTGCCAGCAGTCGAACAGGGGTGGGTGAAAAACTGTTTTTT. Its protein product is CASSRTGVGEKLFF.

This chain links TRBV3-1 (or the pseudogene TRBV3-2) with TRBJ1-1, with unresolved D. The CDR3 has 12 amino acids. Germline assignment: CDR1 LGHDT and CDR2 YNNKEL (reference sequence). V was cut by 5 bases and J by 6 bases, with 10 bases left in between. CDR3 DNA: TGTGCCAGCAGCATTGGTCGAGCTGAAGCTTTCTTT. Its translation: CASSIGRAEAFF.

Written as DNA, the CDR3 is TGCGCCAGCAGCTCGTCCACAGGGGGCAGAACCGGGGAGCTGTTTTTT. Translated, it gives CASSSSTGGRTGELFF. The chain uses TRBV5-1 and TRBJ2-2, with 9 nucleotides matching TRBD1. The length of the CDR3 is 16 residues. V gave up 3 bases and J gave up 5 bases; unmatched junction bases: 8. The V gene's germline CDR1 is SGHRS and CDR2 YFSETQ.

This clone qualifies as large. CDR3 amino acids: CASSFAVGGRNTEAFF. The CDR3 DNA reads TGTGCCAGCAGCTTCGCCGTCGGGGGGCGAAACACTGAAGCTTTCTTT. The chain uses TRBV7-9 and TRBJ1-1; D might be TRBD1 (6 bases). V lost 3 bases and J lost 2, with 16 bases in between. Germline lookup yields CDR1 SEHNR and CDR2 FQNEAQ (reference sequence). This CDR3 region has 16 residues.

The chain has TRBV3-1 (or the pseudogene TRBV3-2) and TRBJ2-5; no clear D gene. Germline V CDR1 and CDR2: LGHDT, YNNKEL (reference sequence). V lost 0 bases, J lost 5 bases, and 22 bases lay in between. This CDR3 is built from 18 residues. CDR3 sequence reads: CASSQDLGILITWETQYF. CDR3 DNA sequence: TGTGCCAGCAGCCAAGATCTGGGGATTCTTATAACTTGGGAGACCCAGTACTTC.

Concerning this clone: A junction end diverges from the germline sequence, so it may reflect a read error. The chain employs TRBV7-7 and TRBJ2-3, with D uncertain. The CDR3 contains 15 residues. Germline CDR1 and CDR2: SSHAT and FNYEAQ (reference sequence). The CDR3 region is CASSLWQTSTDTQYF. The CDR3 DNA reads TGTGCTAGCAGCTTATGGCAGACTAGCACAGATACGCAGTATTTT.

The V gene is TRBV4-2, the J gene TRBJ2-7, with D maybe TRBD1 (6 bases). The CDR3 is 14 amino acids. Trimming took off 2 bases at V and 3 bases at J, with 11 bases between the two ends. Germline loops: CDR1 LGHNA, CDR2 YNFKEQ. CDR3 protein: CASSQRTGSYEQYF. DNA of the CDR3: TGTGCCAGCAGCCAACGAACAGGGAGCTACGAGCAGTACTTC.

This chain joins TRBV27 and TRBJ1-2; TRBD1 matches 7 bases. Trimming removed 5 bases from V and 4 bases from J; junction bases left unmatched: 4. The CDR3 length is 13 residues. CDR1 is MNHEY, CDR2 SMNVEV, per germline (reference sequence). The CDR3 DNA reads TGTGCCAGCAGTCAGACAGGGAGCTATGGCTACACCTTC. Protein: CASSQTGSYGYTF.

The CDR3 DNA reads as TGTGCCAGCTCACCCCCCCGACAGGGCCGGAACACTGAAGCTTTCTTT. The encoded protein is CASSPPRQGRNTEAFF. The chain has TRBV18 and TRBJ1-1, with TRBD1 matching 7 bases. V dropped 3 bases and J dropped 1; count of bases not matched to a gene: 8. The CDR3 is 16 residues long. In germline, CDR1 is KGHSH, CDR2 LQKENI.

This clone was detected only a few times. The genes are TRBV6-1 and TRBJ1-5; D uncertain. Germline V CDR1 and CDR2: MNHNS, SASEGT. The V gene lost 2 bases and the J gene lost 5 bases, with 7 bases spanning the gap. The CDR3 consists of 13 residues. CDR3 coding DNA: TGTGCCAGCAGTGAATTGTACGATCAGCCCCAGCATTTT. Amino acids: CASSELYDQPQHF.

The chain employs TRBV6-5 and TRBJ1-5; D remains ambiguous. The V end lost 6 bases, the J end lost 0 bases, and 12 bases lay between the germline ends. Germline V gene sequence: CDR1 MNHEY, CDR2 SVGAGI. The CDR3 totals 15 residues. This CDR3 is CASSSSEGSNQPQHF. As DNA, the CDR3 is TGTGCCAGCAGCTCATCGGAGGGTAGCAATCAGCCCCAGCATTTT.

In its sample, this clone is large. The CDR3 DNA is TGTGCCAGCAGCTCCCGCCCTGGAGATACGCAGTATTTT. This codes for CASSSRPGDTQYF. The gene calls are TRBV5-4 and TRBJ2-3, with no clear D. The CDR3 runs to 13 residues. In germline, CDR1 is SGHNT, CDR2 YYREEE (reference sequence). The V end lost 3 bases, the J end lost 5 bases, and 10 bases lay between the germline ends.

This clone showed up just a few times. The chain uses TRBV19 and TRBJ2-6; D uncertain. The CDR3 is 14 residues long. The V end lost 7 bases, the J end lost 0 bases, and 7 bases lay between the germline ends. Per germline, CDR1 LNHDA and CDR2 SQIVND (reference sequence). CDR3: CASMRGSGANVLTF. The CDR3 nucleotides read TGTGCCAGTATGAGAGGCTCTGGGGCCAACGTCCTGACTTTC. Using reference TRBV19 and TRBJ2-6 for the parts outside the CDR3, the full variable domain is DGGITQSPKYLFRKEGQNVTLSCEQNLNHDAMYWYRQDPGQGLRLIYYSQIVNDFQKGDIAEGYSVSREKKESFPLTVTSAQKNPTAFYLCASMRGSGANVLTFGAGSRLTVL.

This rearrangement joins TRBV6-6 to TRBJ1-5; 9 bases agree with TRBD1. This CDR3 is 19 amino acids long. Per the germline V gene, CDR1 is MNHNY and CDR2 is SVGAGI (reference sequence). V dropped 6 bases and J dropped 3; count of bases not matched to a gene: 18. This CDR3 reads CASRRVGQGIQSPNQPQHF. In DNA, the CDR3 is TGTGCCAGCAGGCGAGTTGGACAGGGGATTCAAAGCCCCAATCAGCCCCAGCATTTT.

The chain uses TRBV3-1 (or the pseudogene TRBV3-2) and TRBJ2-1; possibly TRBD2 for D (5 bases). Looked up from germline, CDR1 is LGHDT and CDR2 is YNNKEL (reference sequence). The CDR3 contains 13 residues. The V end lost 4 bases, the J end lost 15 bases, and 19 bases lay between the germline ends. In nucleotides, the CDR3 is TGTGCCAGCAGCCCAAAACTAGGAGCGGTACTGTTCTTC. Residues: CASSPKLGAVLFF.

The genes are TRBV6-6 and TRBJ2-6; 8 bases agree with TRBD1. CDR1 is MNHNY and CDR2 is SVGAGI in the germline V gene (reference sequence). V lost 10 bases, J lost 10 bases, and 9 bases stayed unmatched. The CDR3 consists of 13 residues. The CDR3 nucleotides read TGTGCCATCACCCGGGACAGGTCGAACGTCCTGACTTTC. It yields the protein CAITRDRSNVLTF.